Presented here are 15 T cell receptor beta chains from one specimen sequenced in a study of CD8+CD57+ T cells in acquired aplastic anemia (dated by TCRdb to 2016 to 2019). Instrument used: Illumina HiSeq 2000. TCR beta VDJ combination and CDR3 sequence profiling used genomic DNA as the template. The public reads were quality trimmed at Q25 with fastp and then assembled into clones with MiXCR by TCRdb, keeping productive beta chains. Entries that share a CDR3 protein sequence are merged under the most common genes and DNA. Across this sample there are roughly 200,000 distinct CDR3 sequences, with under 65% seen only once. The ten largest clones capture 25% to 30% of the sample. Sequencing was carried out using sorted CD4+, CD8+, or CD8+CD57+ T cells (not recorded which) from PBMCs. These receptors were collected from a human donor in good health.

The genes are TRBV24-1 and TRBJ1-5; TRBD1 agrees at 7 bases. This CDR3 contains 15 residues. Germline CDR1 and CDR2: KGHDR and SFDVKD. The V gene end was trimmed by 5 bases and the J gene end by 4 bases; junction bases not matched to a gene: 7. In nucleotides, the CDR3 is TGTGCCACCAGTGCAAGCCGCAGGGGGAATCAGCCCCAGCATTTT. Protein: CATSASRRGNQPQHF.

This clonotype has a count of ten or more. The chain joins TRBV29-1 to TRBJ2-7; D is possibly TRBD1 (6 bases). The germline CDR1 and CDR2 sequences are SQVTM and ANQGSEA. Trimming pared 3 bases from V and 0 bases from J, leaving 15 bases between. The CDR3 consists of 15 residues. In DNA form, the CDR3 reads TGCAGCGTTGAGTACGGCAGGGGCCTCTCCTACGAGCAGTACTTC. It specifies CSVEYGRGLSYEQYF.

In this sample, this clonotype turned up many times. The chain combines TRBV13 with TRBJ2-1; D remains ambiguous. The CDR3 has 13 residues. The V end lost 0 bases, the J end lost 7 bases, and 7 bases lay between the germline ends. Germline-derived CDR1 and CDR2 are PRHDT and FYEKMQ (reference sequence). CDR3 sequence (DNA): TGTGCCAGCAGCTTAGGCAACTGGAATGAGCAGTTCTTC. Encoded protein: CASSLGNWNEQFF.

This clonotype was counted a few times. This rearrangement joins TRBV2 to TRBJ1-1; no reliable D call. The CDR3 length is 13 residues. Germline assignment: CDR1 SNHLY and CDR2 FYNNEI. V was shortened by 4 bases and J by 0 bases, with 6 bases between the two germline ends. The CDR3 nucleotides read TGTGCCAGCAGTGGCAGTCTGAACACTGAAGCTTTCTTT. Protein product: CASSGSLNTEAFF.

The chain carries TRBV6-5 and TRBJ1-2; D remains unclear. This CDR3 region has 13 residues. The V gene's germline CDR1 is MNHEY and CDR2 SVGAGI. The V end was cut by 5 bases, the J end by 6 bases, with 13 bases between. The CDR3 loop is CASSIRWRDGYTF. The CDR3 nucleotides are TGTGCCAGCAGTATACGATGGCGGGATGGCTACACCTTC.

The chain couples TRBV20-1 to TRBJ2-1, with a possible D match to TRBD2 (5 bases). The CDR3 sequence is 11 residues long. Germline V gene sequence: CDR1 DFQATT, CDR2 SNEGSKA (reference sequence). Trimming removed 5 bases from V and 9 bases from J, with 11 bases in between. CDR3 sequence reads: CSASDWGEQFF. In DNA form, the CDR3 reads TGCAGTGCTTCGGACTGGGGTGAGCAGTTCTTC.

The CDR3 is CASSRLIGTEAFF. As DNA, the CDR3 is TGTGCCAGCAGCCGCCTAATAGGCACTGAAGCTTTCTTT. V usage is TRBV7-7 and J usage is TRBJ1-1, with D uncertain. Trimming pared 5 bases from V and 4 bases from J, leaving 11 bases between. The CDR3 length is 13 residues. The V gene's germline CDR1 is SSHAT and CDR2 FNYEAQ (reference sequence).

The chain is built from TRBV15 and TRBJ2-7; no definite D call. The germline V gene encodes CDR1 LNHNV and CDR2 YYDKDF (reference sequence). Trimming removed 3 bases from V and 1 base from J, with 4 bases in between. CDR3 length: 12 residues. The CDR3: CATSSRSYEQYF. The CDR3 DNA reads as TGTGCCACCAGCAGCCGTTCCTACGAGCAGTACTTC.

V is TRBV19 and J is TRBJ1-2, with D perhaps matching TRBD1 (6 bases). V was pared by 6 bases and J by 4 bases, with 9 bases between. Germline V gene data show CDR1 as LNHDA and CDR2 as SQIVND (reference sequence). The CDR3 sequence is 12 residues long. The CDR3 DNA reads as TGTGCCAGTAGGGGGACAAGCTATGGCTACACCTTC. Protein: CASRGTSYGYTF.

In nucleotides, the CDR3 is TGTGCCAGCAGCTCCAGAATCTGGGACAGGGCCGAAGCTAACTATGGCTACACCTTC. It codes for CASSSRIWDRAEANYGYTF. The J gene is TRBJ1-2, the V gene TRBV4-2, with 9 nucleotides matching TRBD1. V dropped 5 bases and J dropped 0; count of bases not matched to a gene: 16. Germline V gene sequence: CDR1 LGHNA, CDR2 YNFKEQ. This CDR3 has 19 amino acids.

The CDR3 region is CASSMGLLETQYF. Here the CDR3 DNA reads TGCGCCAGCAGCATGGGACTCCTGGAGACCCAGTACTTC. The chain joins TRBV5-1 to TRBJ2-5; perhaps TRBD2 as D (6 bases). The CDR3 loop spans 13 amino acids. Germline CDR1 and CDR2: SGHRS and YFSETQ. The V and J ends lost 4 bases and 5 bases respectively, with 12 bases between them. Full variable domain (outside the CDR3, taken from reference TRBV5-1 and TRBJ2-5): KAGVTQTPRYLIKTRGQQVTLSCSPISGHRSVSWYQQTPGQGLQFLFEYFSETQRNKGNFPGRFSGRQFSNSRSEMNVSTLELGDSALYLCASSMGLLETQYFGPGTRLLVL.

The CDR3 DNA is TGCAGCGTTGGATCCAGAAGGGTGCGACACGAGCAGTACTTC. Protein product: CSVGSRRVRHEQYF. The chain employs TRBV29-1 and TRBJ2-7; D gene uncertain. Germline values: CDR1 SQVTM, CDR2 ANQGSEA. V lost 4 bases, J lost 5 bases, and 18 bases lay in between. The CDR3 length is 14 residues.

The chain joins TRBV12-3 or TRBV12-4 to TRBJ1-1, with TRBD1 matching 7 bases. The length of the CDR3 is 13 residues. The V segment lost 7 bases and the J segment 4 bases; nucleotides outside the gene matches: 6. The CDR3 here is CASTFDRVTEAFF. CDR3 bases: TGTGCCAGCACGTTTGACAGGGTCACTGAAGCTTTCTTT.

This clonotype was seen at least ten times. The V call is TRBV4-3, the J call TRBJ1-2; D not certain. With 1 base removed from V and 1 base from J, the gap between germline ends came to 13 bases. The CDR3 is 16 amino acids. CDR1 is LGHNA, CDR2 YSLEER, per germline. CDR3 in amino acids: CASSQAVVRINYGYTF. CDR3 nucleotide sequence: TGCGCCAGCAGCCAAGCGGTCGTCAGAATTAACTATGGCTACACCTTC.

This chain connects TRBV7-2 to TRBJ2-6, with 9 bases that match TRBD1. The V and J ends lost 6 bases and 4 bases, in that order; junction bases with no gene match: 7. The length of the CDR3 is 16 residues. Germline V gene data show CDR1 as SGHTA and CDR2 as FQGNSA. The CDR3 protein is CASRLQGAGGANVLTF. The CDR3 region has the DNA TGTGCCAGCAGGCTACAGGGGGCTGGAGGGGCCAACGTCCTGACTTTC.